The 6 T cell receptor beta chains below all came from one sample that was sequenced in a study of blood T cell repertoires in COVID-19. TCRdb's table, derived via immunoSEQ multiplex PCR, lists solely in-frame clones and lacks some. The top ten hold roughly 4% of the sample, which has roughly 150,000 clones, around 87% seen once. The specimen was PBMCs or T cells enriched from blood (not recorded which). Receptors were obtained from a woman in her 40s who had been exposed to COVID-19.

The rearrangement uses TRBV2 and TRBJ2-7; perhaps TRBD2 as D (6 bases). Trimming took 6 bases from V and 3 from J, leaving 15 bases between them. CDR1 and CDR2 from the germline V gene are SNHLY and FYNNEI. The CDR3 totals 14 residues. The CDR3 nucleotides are TGTGCCAGCAGACTAGCCACACAAGGCTACGAGCAGTACTTC. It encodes CASRLATQGYEQYF.

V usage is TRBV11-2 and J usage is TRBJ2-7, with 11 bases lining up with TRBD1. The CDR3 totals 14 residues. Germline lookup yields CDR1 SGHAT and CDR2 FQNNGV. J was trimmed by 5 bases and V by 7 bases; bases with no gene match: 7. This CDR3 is CASTYGTGGHEQYF. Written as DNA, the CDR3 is TGTGCCAGCACTTACGGGACAGGGGGACACGAGCAGTACTTC.

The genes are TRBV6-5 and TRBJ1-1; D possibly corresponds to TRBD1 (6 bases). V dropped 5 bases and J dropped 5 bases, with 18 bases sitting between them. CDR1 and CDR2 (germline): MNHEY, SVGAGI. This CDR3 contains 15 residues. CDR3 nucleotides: TGTGCCAGCAGTACCCTACCTCAGGGGTCAACTGAAGCTTTCTTT. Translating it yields CASSTLPQGSTEAFF.

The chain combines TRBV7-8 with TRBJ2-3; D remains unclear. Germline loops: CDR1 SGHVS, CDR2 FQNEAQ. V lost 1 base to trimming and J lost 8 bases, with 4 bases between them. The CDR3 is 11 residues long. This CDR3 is CASSLDGTQYF. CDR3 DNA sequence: TGTGCCAGCAGCTTAGACGGTACGCAGTATTTT.

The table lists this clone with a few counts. The CDR3 sequence is CASSDGRKGADTQYF. CDR3 DNA sequence: TGTGCCAGCAGCGATGGACGGAAAGGGGCAGATACGCAGTATTTT. The chain employs TRBV6-4 and TRBJ2-3, with D possibly matching TRBD1 (5 bases). This CDR3 region has 15 residues. V lost 6 bases, J lost 4 bases, and 17 bases lay in between. The germline gives CDR1 MRHNA, CDR2 SNTAGT.

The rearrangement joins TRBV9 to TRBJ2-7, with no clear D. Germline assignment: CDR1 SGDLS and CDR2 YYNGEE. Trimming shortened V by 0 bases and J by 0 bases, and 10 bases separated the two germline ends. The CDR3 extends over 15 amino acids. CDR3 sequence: CASSVGYGFSYEQYF. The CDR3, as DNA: TGTGCCAGCAGCGTAGGTTATGGCTTCTCCTACGAGCAGTACTTC.